This T cell receptor beta chain was profiled in a study of post-analysis software for immune sequencing data. Points from the study as a whole: Compared against controls, patients with multiple sclerosis displayed significantly lower normalized Chao1 diversity. When patients were compared with controls, 4 or 5 TRBV segments were more frequent, TRBV5-6, TRBV5-1 and TRBV20-1 among them.

This clonotype was observed at least ten times. Its antigen remains unknown. V was pared by 4 bases and J by 2 bases, with 5 bases between. Germline V gene lookup returns CDR1 SGHRS and CDR2 YFSETQ. The CDR3 extends over 12 amino acids. Incorporated into the TCR beta cDNA libraries were unique molecular identifiers, which served to reduce PCR and sequencing biases. MiXCR was run by TCRdb on the PCR reads, yielding one entry per CDR3 protein. The sample yields under 200,000 distinct CDR3 sequences, approximately 28% seen once. The clonotype originates from a girl between 2 and 17 years old with multiple sclerosis. The sequenced sample consisted of blood. The chain has TRBV5-1 and TRBJ2-3; D call uncertain. The CDR3 nucleotides are TGCGCCAGCAGCCCCCCCACAGATACGCAGTATTTT. Protein product: CASSPPTDTQYF.